Each of the 28 T cell receptor beta chains below was sequenced from the same sample in a study of cytotoxic CD8 clonotypes in ibrutinib-treated CLL. Sequenced by immunoSEQ multiplex PCR; TCRdb stores in-frame clones only, minus some. The data show tens of thousands of clones, with 85% to 90% seen just once and 5% to 6% held by the top ten. This specimen consisted of PBMCs, obtained before ibrutinib treatment. Every receptor here comes from a human donor with chronic lymphocytic leukemia.

The chain combines TRBV5-1 with TRBJ2-6; D remains ambiguous. CDR1 and CDR2 from the germline V gene are SGHRS and YFSETQ. V was pared by 6 bases and J by 2 bases, with 9 bases between. This CDR3 has 14 residues. The CDR3 here is CASKLDAGANVLTF. In DNA form, the CDR3 reads TGCGCCAGCAAGCTTGATGCTGGGGCCAACGTCCTGACTTTC.

The chain recombines TRBV5-6 with TRBJ1-2; no clear D gene. The CDR3 contains 11 residues. From germline, CDR1 is SGHDT and CDR2 YYEEEE. The V and J ends lost 5 bases and 5 bases respectively, with 7 bases between them. Here the CDR3 reads CASRGMYGYTF. CDR3 DNA sequence: TGTGCCAGCAGGGGGATGTATGGCTACACCTTC.

The chain links TRBV30 to TRBJ2-2; TRBD2 aligns across 7 bases. The germline V gene encodes CDR1 GTSNPN and CDR2 SVGIG (reference sequence). The V and J ends lost 3 bases and 3 bases, in that order; junction bases with no gene match: 13. The CDR3 has 17 amino acids. Written as DNA, the CDR3 is TGTGCCTGGAGGGATCTAGCGGAGGGTCGGTACACCGGGGAGCTGTTTTTT. Translation: CAWRDLAEGRYTGELFF.

This clone was recorded only once. The chain recombines TRBV7-2 with TRBJ1-2; D is perhaps TRBD1 (5 bases). The CDR3 runs 15 residues. Germline assignment: CDR1 SGHTA and CDR2 FQGNSA. V was cut by 2 bases and J by 8 bases, with 18 bases left in between. The chain's CDR3 is CASSLMFKGREGYTF. The CDR3, as DNA: TGTGCCAGCAGCTTAATGTTCAAGGGGCGGGAGGGCTACACCTTC.

The chain couples TRBV19 to TRBJ2-6; D not resolved. With 1 base removed from V and 4 bases from J, the gap between germline ends came to 5 bases. From germline, CDR1 is LNHDA and CDR2 SQIVND (reference sequence). This CDR3 is 14 amino acids long. CDR3 amino acids: CASSIGSGANVLTF. The CDR3 DNA follows: TGTGCCAGTAGTATAGGGAGCGGGGCCAACGTCCTGACTTTC.

The chain employs TRBV29-1 and TRBJ1-2, with 7 nucleotides matching TRBD1. The germline V gene has CDR1 SQVTM and CDR2 ANQGSEA. The CDR3 is 16 residues long. J gave up 0 bases and V 7 bases, and 14 bases lay outside the gene matches. CDR3 in DNA: TGCAGCGCAGGGGGGGGCCGAGCTTCCCCTAACTATGGCTACACCTTC. The encoded protein is CSAGGGRASPNYGYTF. Full variable domain (remainder filled in from reference TRBV29-1 and TRBJ1-2): SAVISQKPSRDICQRGTSLTIQCQVDSQVTMMFWYRQQPGQSLTLIATANQGSEATYESGFVIDKFPISRPNLTFSTLTVSNMSPEDSSIYLCSAGGGRASPNYGYTFGSGTRLTVV.

This clone was observed a single time. V is TRBV11-3 and J is TRBJ2-7; D is tentatively TRBD1 or TRBD2 (6 bases each). Germline CDR1 SGHNT, CDR2 YENEEA. Deletions cut 5 bases from V and 5 bases from J, with 13 bases between. CDR3 size: 13 residues. The CDR3 reads CASSPGAFHEQYF. DNA for the CDR3: TGTGCCAGCAGCCCGGGGGCGTTCCACGAGCAGTACTTC.

This clone was observed a few times. CDR3 region: CASSPIRGDEQFF. CDR3 nucleotides: TGTGCCAGCAGTCCTATCAGGGGGGATGAGCAGTTCTTC. The chain has TRBV27 and TRBJ2-1, with D possibly matching TRBD1 (7 bases). The CDR3 consists of 13 residues. Germline CDR1 and CDR2: MNHEY and SMNVEV (reference sequence). The V gene lost 5 bases and the J gene lost 8 bases, with 13 bases spanning the gap.

The chain uses TRBV9 and TRBJ2-3; D might be TRBD2 (6 bases). The CDR3 extends over 16 amino acids. The germline V gene has CDR1 SGDLS and CDR2 YYNGEE. V lost 0 bases and J 10 bases, leaving 21 bases between the germline ends. The CDR3 region has the DNA TGTGCCAGCAGCGTAGTGTCGACTAGAACACAAACGGCGCAGTATTTT. It is translated as CASSVVSTRTQTAQYF.

The chain has TRBV6-6 and TRBJ2-3; D gene unclear. The V end lost 4 bases, the J end lost 4 bases, and 6 bases lay between the germline ends. Germline CDR1 reads MNHNY; CDR2 reads SVGAGI (reference sequence). The CDR3 runs 12 residues. CDR3: CASSSTADTQYF. The CDR3 nucleotides are TGTGCCAGCAGTTCCACCGCAGATACGCAGTATTTT.

This rearrangement joins TRBV19 to TRBJ2-3; no firm D call. This CDR3 region has 13 residues. Germline V gene lookup returns CDR1 LNHDA and CDR2 SQIVND (reference sequence). The V end lost 3 bases, the J end lost 1 base, and 5 bases lay between the germline ends. CDR3 in amino acids: CASSMMGTDTQYF. The CDR3 DNA reads as TGTGCCAGTAGTATGATGGGCACAGATACGCAGTATTTT.

The genes are TRBV14 and TRBJ2-2, with 13 bases aligning to TRBD2. The CDR3 consists of 15 residues. V shed 4 bases and J 7 bases; nucleotides not matched to a gene: 3. Germline-derived CDR1 and CDR2 are SGHDN and FVKESK. CDR3 sequence reads: CASSPGLAGYGELFF. The CDR3 DNA reads TGTGCCAGCAGCCCGGGACTAGCGGGATACGGGGAGCTGTTTTTT.

The V gene is TRBV27, the J gene TRBJ1-5; no definite D call. The CDR3 covers 14 residues. Deletions cut 2 bases from V and 4 bases from J, with 9 bases between. Germline V lookup: CDR1 MNHEY, CDR2 SMNVEV (reference sequence). The CDR3 nucleotides are TGTGCCAGCAGTTTAGTCGGTGGAAATCAGCCCCAGCATTTT. Translated, it gives CASSLVGGNQPQHF.

This clone was seen only a few times. This chain joins TRBV4-1 and TRBJ2-4; 9 nucleotides line up with TRBD1. CDR1 and CDR2 (germline): MGHRA, YSYEKL. Trimming took 4 bases from V and 9 from J; bases not matched to a gene: 7. The CDR3 covers 14 residues. CDR3 bases: TGCGCCAGCAGCCTTTGGACAGGGGTTCGCATTCAGTACTTC. Protein sequence: CASSLWTGVRIQYF.

The chain has TRBV6-5 and TRBJ1-2; TRBD1 might be the D (5 bases). The CDR3 spans 15 residues. Trimming took 2 bases from V and 6 from J, leaving 16 bases between them. Germline V gene sequence: CDR1 MNHEY, CDR2 SVGAGI. The CDR3 region has the DNA TGTGCCAGCAGTTACGGTGGGGGACGCGGGGATGGCTACACCTTC. It specifies CASSYGGGRGDGYTF.

V usage is TRBV4-3 and J usage is TRBJ2-6; TRBD1 matches 7 bases. The CDR3 extends over 18 amino acids. Germline V gene data show CDR1 as LGHNA and CDR2 as YSLEER. Germline trimming cut 3 bases from V and 0 bases from J; bases unmatched to any gene: 8. The CDR3 DNA follows: TGCGCCAGCAGCCACCCTGTAGGGACAGCCTCTGGGGCCAACGTCCTGACTTTC. This sequence encodes CASSHPVGTASGANVLTF.

The rearrangement links TRBV4-3 to TRBJ1-4, with a weak D call TRBD1 (5 bases). CDR1 is LGHNA, CDR2 YSLEER, per germline. The CDR3 loop spans 18 amino acids. Between the trimmed V and J ends, which lost 0 bases and 7 bases, there was a span of 21 bases. CDR3 sequence (DNA): TGCGCCAGCAGCCAAGATGGTCAGGGAGAGGCGTCGGGTGAAAAACTGTTTTTT. It is translated as CASSQDGQGEASGEKLFF.

This clone was recorded once. V usage is TRBV5-1 and J usage is TRBJ2-5; a weak D match, TRBD1 (7 bases). The V and J ends lost 0 bases and 5 bases respectively, with 17 bases between them. CDR1 and CDR2 (germline): SGHRS, YFSETQ. The CDR3 extends over 16 amino acids. Here the CDR3 DNA reads TGCGCCAGCAGCTTGGAGCCGAAGGGGGCGGGGGAGACCCAGTACTTC. Translating gives CASSLEPKGAGETQYF.

The chain combines TRBV4-3 with TRBJ1-2; no clear D gene. The CDR3 covers 14 residues. CDR1 and CDR2 from the germline V gene are LGHNA and YSLEER. V was shortened by 1 base and J by 0 bases, with 6 bases between the two germline ends. This chain's CDR3 is CASSQGAANYGYTF. In nucleotides, the CDR3 is TGCGCCAGCAGCCAAGGGGCCGCTAACTATGGCTACACCTTC.

The rearrangement uses TRBV6-5 and TRBJ2-5; D is perhaps TRBD2 (6 bases). The J call is in doubt because the DNA end fits TRBJ2-7 better. The germline CDR1 and CDR2 sequences are MNHEY and SVGAGI. The CDR3 runs 14 residues. CDR3 nucleotides: TGTGCCAGCAGTTACTCTGGGGGGACCTACGAGCAGTACTTC. It specifies CASSYSGGTYEQYF.

The sample holds a few counts of this clone. The V call is TRBV5-1, the J call TRBJ2-5; 11 bases align to TRBD2. The CDR3 contains 15 residues. Germline V gene sequence: CDR1 SGHRS, CDR2 YFSETQ. V was pared by 4 bases and J by 2 bases, with 4 bases of the junction left unmatched. The CDR3 DNA reads as TGCGCCAGCAGCCTTACTAGCGGGGGTCAAGAGACCCAGTACTTC. It codes for CASSLTSGGQETQYF. The variable domain in full, with the rest retrieved from reference TRBV5-1 and TRBJ2-5, is KAGVTQTPRYLIKTRGQQVTLSCSPISGHRSVSWYQQTPGQGLQFLFEYFSETQRNKGNFPGRFSGRQFSNSRSEMNVSTLELGDSALYLCASSLTSGGQETQYFGPGTRLLVL.

This clone was picked up a small number of times. The rearrangement links TRBV25-1 to TRBJ2-7; D ambiguous. This CDR3 region has 14 residues. The germline gives CDR1 MGHDK, CDR2 SYGVNS. V was cut by 6 bases and J by 2 bases, with 14 bases left in between. In nucleotides, the CDR3 is TGTGCCAGCAGCGAAGGTAACTGGGCCTACGAGCAGTACTTC. This sequence encodes CASSEGNWAYEQYF.

The chain recombines TRBV4-1 with TRBJ2-1, with 10 bases aligning to TRBD2. Germline V gene sequence: CDR1 MGHRA, CDR2 YSYEKL. Unmatched junction bases numbered 7, after V lost 7 bases and J lost 4 bases. The CDR3 covers 15 residues. CDR3 DNA sequence: TGCGCCAGCAAGATCGCTAGCGGGAGTTACAATGAGCAGTTCTTC. It specifies CASKIASGSYNEQFF.

The chain couples TRBV5-1 to TRBJ1-2; D is uncertain. Germline CDR1 reads SGHRS; CDR2 reads YFSETQ. Trimming left V 2 bases short and J 2 bases short, with 10 bases between. This CDR3 has 14 amino acids. The CDR3 protein is CASSFVGTNYGYTF. Here the CDR3 DNA reads TGCGCCAGCAGCTTCGTCGGTACGAACTATGGCTACACCTTC.

The chain has TRBV4-1 and TRBJ1-4; D uncertain. CDR1 is MGHRA, CDR2 YSYEKL, per germline. V lost 0 bases, J lost 11 bases, and 10 bases lay in between. The CDR3 totals 13 residues. The CDR3 nucleotides read TGCGCCAGCAGCCAAGATGGTGGGTTGAAACTGTTTTTT. Protein: CASSQDGGLKLFF.

The CDR3 sequence: CASRPGTPNTGELFF. DNA for the CDR3: TGCGCCAGCAGGCCCGGGACGCCGAACACCGGGGAGCTGTTTTTT. The V gene is TRBV10-1, the J gene TRBJ2-2, with D possibly called TRBD1 or TRBD2 (5 bases each). The CDR3 runs 15 residues. V lost 6 bases to trimming and J lost 0 bases, with 11 bases between them. CDR1 and CDR2 (germline): WNHNN, SYGVQD (reference sequence).

The chain couples TRBV28 to TRBJ2-7; no definite D call. V was pared by 6 bases and J by 0 bases, with 3 bases between. The germline CDR1 and CDR2 sequences are MDHEN and SYDVKM. CDR3 length equals 11 residues. As DNA, the CDR3 is TGTGCCAGCAGGGCCTCCTACGAGCAGTACTTC. This sequence encodes CASRASYEQYF.

The V call is TRBV9, the J call TRBJ2-7; 7 bases map to TRBD2. This CDR3 is built from 15 residues. V shed 3 bases, J shed 0 bases, and the junction held 6 bases outside the gene matches. Germline-derived CDR1 and CDR2 are SGDLS and YYNGEE. The CDR3 DNA is TGTGCCAGCAGCGGCAGCGGGACCAACTCCTACGAGCAGTACTTC. Protein: CASSGSGTNSYEQYF. The full variable domain, rest sourced from reference TRBV9 and TRBJ2-7, is DSGVTQTPKHLITATGQRVTLRCSPRSGDLSVYWYQQSLDQGLQFLIQYYNGEERAKGNILERFSAQQFPDLHSELNLSSLELGDSALYFCASSGSGTNSYEQYFGPGTRLTVT.